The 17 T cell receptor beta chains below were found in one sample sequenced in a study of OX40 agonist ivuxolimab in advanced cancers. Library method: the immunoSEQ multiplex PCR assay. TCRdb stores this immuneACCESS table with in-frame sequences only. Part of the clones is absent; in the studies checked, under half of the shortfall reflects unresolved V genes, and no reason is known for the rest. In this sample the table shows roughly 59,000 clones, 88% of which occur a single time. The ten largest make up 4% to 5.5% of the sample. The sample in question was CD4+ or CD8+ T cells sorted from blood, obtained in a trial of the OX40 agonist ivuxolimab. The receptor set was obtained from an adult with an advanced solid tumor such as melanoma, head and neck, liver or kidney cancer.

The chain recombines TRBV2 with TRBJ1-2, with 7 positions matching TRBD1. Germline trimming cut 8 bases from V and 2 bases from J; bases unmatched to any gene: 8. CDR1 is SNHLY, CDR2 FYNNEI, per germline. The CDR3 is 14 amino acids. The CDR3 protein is CASHRGGNNYGYTF. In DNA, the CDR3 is TGTGCCAGCCACAGGGGCGGCAACAACTATGGCTACACCTTC.

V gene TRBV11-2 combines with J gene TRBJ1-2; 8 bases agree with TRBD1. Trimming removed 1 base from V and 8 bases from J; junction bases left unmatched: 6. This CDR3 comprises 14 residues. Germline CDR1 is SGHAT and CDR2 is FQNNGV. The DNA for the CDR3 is TGTGCCAGCAGCTTAGGCGTACAGGGGGGAGGCTACACCTTC. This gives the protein CASSLGVQGGGYTF. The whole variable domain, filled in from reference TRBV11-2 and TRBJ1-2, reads EAGVAQSPRYKIIEKRQSVAFWCNPISGHATLYWYQQILGQGPKLLIQFQNNGVVDDSQLPKDRFSAERLKGVDSTLKIQPAKLEDSAVYLCASSLGVQGGGYTFGSGTRLTVV.

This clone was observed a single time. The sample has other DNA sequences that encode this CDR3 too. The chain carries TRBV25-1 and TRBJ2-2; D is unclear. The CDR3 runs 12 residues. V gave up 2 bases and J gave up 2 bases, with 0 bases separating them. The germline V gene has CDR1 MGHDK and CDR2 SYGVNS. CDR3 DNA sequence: TGTGCCAGCAGTGAAAACACCGGGGAGCTGTTTTTT. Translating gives CASSENTGELFF.

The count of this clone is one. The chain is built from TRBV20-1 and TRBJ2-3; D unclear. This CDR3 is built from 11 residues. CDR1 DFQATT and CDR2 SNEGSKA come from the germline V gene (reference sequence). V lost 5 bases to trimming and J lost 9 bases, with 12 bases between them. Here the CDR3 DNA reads TGCAGTGCTCCGACCCTCGGGACGCAGTATTTT. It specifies CSAPTLGTQYF.

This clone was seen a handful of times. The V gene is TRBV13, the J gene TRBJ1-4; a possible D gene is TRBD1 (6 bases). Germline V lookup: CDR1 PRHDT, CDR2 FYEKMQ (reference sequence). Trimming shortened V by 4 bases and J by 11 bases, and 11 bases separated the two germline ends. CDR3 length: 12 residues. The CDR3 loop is CASSSSGAKLFF. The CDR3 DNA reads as TGTGCCAGCAGCTCATCAGGGGCGAAACTGTTTTTT.

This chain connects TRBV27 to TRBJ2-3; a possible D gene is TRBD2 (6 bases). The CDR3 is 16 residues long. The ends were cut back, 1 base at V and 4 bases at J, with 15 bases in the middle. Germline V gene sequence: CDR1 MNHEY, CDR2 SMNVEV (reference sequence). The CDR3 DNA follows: TGTGCCAGCAGTTTATTGGGGACTCAAACGGCAGATACGCAGTATTTT. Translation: CASSLLGTQTADTQYF.

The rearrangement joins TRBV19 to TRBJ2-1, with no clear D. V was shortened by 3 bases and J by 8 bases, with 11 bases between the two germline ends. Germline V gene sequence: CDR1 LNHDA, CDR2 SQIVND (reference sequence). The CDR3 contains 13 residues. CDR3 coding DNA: TGTGCCAGTAGTATTAATAGGGCAGATGAGCAGTTCTTC. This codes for CASSINRADEQFF.

The CDR3 protein is CASSLGQGTDTQYF. The DNA for the CDR3 is TGTGCCAGCAGCTTGGGACAGGGGACAGATACGCAGTATTTT. J is TRBJ2-3 and V is TRBV7-9, with 10 positions matching TRBD1. V lost 3 bases to trimming and J lost 3 bases; unmatched junction nucleotides: 0. CDR3 size: 14 residues. CDR1 is SEHNR, CDR2 FQNEAQ, per germline (reference sequence).

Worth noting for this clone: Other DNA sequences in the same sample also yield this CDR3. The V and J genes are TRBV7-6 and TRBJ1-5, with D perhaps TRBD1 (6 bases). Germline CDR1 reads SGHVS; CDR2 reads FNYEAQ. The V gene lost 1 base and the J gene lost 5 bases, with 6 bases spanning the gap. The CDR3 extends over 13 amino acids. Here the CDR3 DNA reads TGTGCCAGCAGCTTAGACAGGGATCAGCCCCAGCATTTT. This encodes CASSLDRDQPQHF.

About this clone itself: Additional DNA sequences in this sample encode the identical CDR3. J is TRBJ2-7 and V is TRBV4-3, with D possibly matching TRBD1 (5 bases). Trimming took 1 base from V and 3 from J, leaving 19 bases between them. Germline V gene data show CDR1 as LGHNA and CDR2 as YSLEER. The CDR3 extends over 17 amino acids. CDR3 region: CASSQVAWKGSGYEQYF. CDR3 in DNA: TGCGCCAGCAGCCAAGTGGCGTGGAAGGGGTCGGGCTACGAGCAGTACTTC.

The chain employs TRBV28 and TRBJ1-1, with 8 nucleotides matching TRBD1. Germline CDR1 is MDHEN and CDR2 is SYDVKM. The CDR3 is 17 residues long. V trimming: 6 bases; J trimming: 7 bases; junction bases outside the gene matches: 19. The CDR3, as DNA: TGTGCCAGCAGCGGCGTGGGGACAGGAAAGGTGCAGATTGAAGCTTTCTTT. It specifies CASSGVGTGKVQIEAFF. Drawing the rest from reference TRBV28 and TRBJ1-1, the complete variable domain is DVKVTQSSRYLVKRTGEKVFLECVQDMDHENMFWYRQDPGLGLRLIYFSYDVKMKEKGDIPEGYSVSREKKERFSLILESASTNQTSMYLCASSGVGTGKVQIEAFFGQGTRLTVV.

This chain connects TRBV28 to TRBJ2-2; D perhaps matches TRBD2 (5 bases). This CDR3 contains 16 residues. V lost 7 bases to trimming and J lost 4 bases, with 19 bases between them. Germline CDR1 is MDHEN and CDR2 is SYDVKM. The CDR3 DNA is TGTGCCAGCACCTCCCCCGCGGCAGGAGGCACCGGGGAGCTGTTTTTT. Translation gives CASTSPAAGGTGELFF. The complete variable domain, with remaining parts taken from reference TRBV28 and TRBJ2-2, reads DVKVTQSSRYLVKRTGEKVFLECVQDMDHENMFWYRQDPGLGLRLIYFSYDVKMKEKGDIPEGYSVSREKKERFSLILESASTNQTSMYLCASTSPAAGGTGELFFGEGSRLTVL.

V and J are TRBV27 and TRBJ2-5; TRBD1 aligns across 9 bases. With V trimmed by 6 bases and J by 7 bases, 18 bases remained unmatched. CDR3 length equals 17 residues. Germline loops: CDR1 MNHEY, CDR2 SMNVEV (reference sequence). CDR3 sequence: CASSLGAGTGSQGTQYF. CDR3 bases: TGTGCCAGCAGCTTAGGGGCCGGGACAGGGAGTCAGGGGACCCAGTACTTC.

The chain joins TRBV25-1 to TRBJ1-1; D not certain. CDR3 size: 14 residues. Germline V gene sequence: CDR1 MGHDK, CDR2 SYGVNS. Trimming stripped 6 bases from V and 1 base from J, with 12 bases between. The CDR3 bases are TGTGCCAGCAGCCCCCCGGGGAGGAACACTGAAGCTTTCTTT. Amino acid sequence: CASSPPGRNTEAFF.

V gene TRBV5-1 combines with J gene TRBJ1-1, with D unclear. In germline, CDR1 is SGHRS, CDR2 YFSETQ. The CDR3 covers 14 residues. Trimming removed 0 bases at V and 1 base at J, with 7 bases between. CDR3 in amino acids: CASSLGHQNTEAFF. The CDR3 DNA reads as TGCGCCAGCAGCTTGGGGCACCAGAACACTGAAGCTTTCTTT.

This CDR3 reads CASSDPRPGQTYNEQFF. CDR3 DNA sequence: TGTGCCAGCAGTGATCCACGGCCGGGACAGACCTACAATGAGCAGTTCTTC. The rearrangement uses TRBV25-1 and TRBJ2-1; 7 nucleotides align to TRBD1. Germline trimming cut 3 bases from V and 2 bases from J; bases unmatched to any gene: 10. The CDR3 totals 17 residues. Germline CDR1 is MGHDK and CDR2 is SYGVNS.

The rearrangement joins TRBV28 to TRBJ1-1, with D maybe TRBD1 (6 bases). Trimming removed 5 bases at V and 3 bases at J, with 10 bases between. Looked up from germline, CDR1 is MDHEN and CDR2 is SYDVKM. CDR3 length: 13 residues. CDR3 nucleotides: TGTGCCAGCAGTCTGGGGGCGGACACTGAAGCTTTCTTT. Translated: CASSLGADTEAFF. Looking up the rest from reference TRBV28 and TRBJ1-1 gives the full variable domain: DVKVTQSSRYLVKRTGEKVFLECVQDMDHENMFWYRQDPGLGLRLIYFSYDVKMKEKGDIPEGYSVSREKKERFSLILESASTNQTSMYLCASSLGADTEAFFGQGTRLTVV.